This is a list of T cell receptor beta chains from one sample in a study of blood T cells in healthy people across ages. Using its own MiXCR run on the 5' RACE reads, TCRdb lists one record per CDR3 protein. Found here are 1.5 million to 2 million distinct CDR3 sequences, approximately 30% of them singletons; the top ten hold around 7.7%. Sample: blood. The receptors shown here come from a woman aged 25 to 39 in good health. CDR3s include the opening cysteine and the closing phenylalanine or tryptophan. Each record gives: clone size, J gene, V gene, D gene, CDR3 protein, CDR3 DNA. D genes are given only for firm matches. Where a row states a size, it is once, few, many or the class of an expanded clone; other rows omit it.

-	TRBJ2-1	TRBV7-9	-	CASIPGGESHEQFF	TGTGCCAGCATTCCTGGCGGGGAGTCCCATGAGCAGTTCTTC
many	TRBJ1-4	TRBV11-2	TRBD1	CASSFGTGGEKLFF	TGTGCCAGCAGCTTCGGGACAGGGGGTGAAAAACTGTTTTTT
-	TRBJ2-3	TRBV6-2/TRBV6-3	-	CASSYSALTDTQYF	TGTGCCAGCAGTTACTCGGCCTTGACAGATACGCAGTATTTT
many	TRBJ1-2	TRBV12-3/TRBV12-4	-	CASSFSGNGYTF	TGTGCCAGCAGTTTCTCAGGGAATGGCTACACCTTC
many	TRBJ2-4	TRBV20-1	-	CSARDSAGLNIQYF	TGCAGTGCTAGAGATTCGGCGGGGTTAAACATTCAGTACTTC
-	TRBJ2-1	TRBV15	-	CATSRDPREQFF	TGTGCCACCAGCAGAGACCCCCGGGAGCAGTTCTTC
-	TRBJ2-5	TRBV18	-	CASSPGAQQETQYF	TGTGCCAGCTCACCAGGGGCTCAGCAAGAGACCCAGTACTTC
few	TRBJ1-2	TRBV5-1	TRBD1	CASSEAGTGGWGYTF	TGCGCCAGCAGCGAAGCCGGGACAGGGGGCTGGGGCTACACCTTC
few	TRBJ2-7	TRBV11-1	TRBD1	CASSAKTGPRYEQYF	TGTGCCAGCAGCGCAAAGACAGGGCCCCGTTACGAGCAGTACTTC
-	TRBJ2-3	TRBV10-3	TRBD2	CAISEEIAGGTDTQYF	TGTGCCATCAGTGAGGAGATAGCGGGAGGGACAGATACGCAGTATTTT
-	TRBJ2-5	TRBV6-2/TRBV6-3	-	CASGSGQPGGTQYF	TGTGCCAGCGGTTCGGGACAGCCCGGGGGGACCCAGTACTTC
-	TRBJ1-1	TRBV6-5	TRBD1	CASTTGQGARVTEAFF	TGTGCCAGCACCACAGGACAGGGGGCGCGCGTTACTGAAGCTTTCTTT
many	TRBJ2-7	TRBV20-1	-	CSARGPIPYEQYF	TGCAGTGCTAGGGGACCGATCCCCTACGAGCAGTACTTC
few	TRBJ2-4	TRBV6-5	-	CASRRDNAKNIQYF	TGTGCCAGCAGACGCGACAACGCCAAAAACATTCAGTACTTC
few	TRBJ2-7	TRBV18	-	CASSPDISEQYF	TGTGCCAGCTCACCGGATATCTCCGAGCAGTACTTC
-	TRBJ2-7	TRBV6-2/TRBV6-3	-	CASSPITAGANYEQYF	TGTGCCAGCAGTCCCATAACTGCGGGGGCCAACTACGAGCAGTACTTC
-	TRBJ2-1	TRBV20-1	-	CSAVPAGTPYSEQFF	TGCAGTGCCGTGCCGGCCGGGACACCCTACAGTGAGCAGTTCTTC
few	TRBJ1-2	TRBV6-5	TRBD1	CASSYLGQGEANYGYTF	TGTGCCAGCAGTTACCTCGGACAGGGGGAAGCTAACTATGGCTACACCTTC
-	TRBJ1-5	TRBV19	-	CASRIWLAGDQPQHF	TGTGCCAGTAGAATTTGGTTGGCGGGGGATCAGCCCCAGCATTTT
many	TRBJ2-5	TRBV11-2	-	CASSPGAAQETQYF	TGTGCCAGCAGCCCCGGGGCAGCTCAAGAGACCCAGTACTTC
-	TRBJ1-1	TRBV12-3/TRBV12-4	-	CATSYWRNTGAFF	TGTGCCACCAGTTACTGGAGGAACACTGGAGCTTTCTTT
-	TRBJ1-2	TRBV14	-	CASSQELRVDGYTF	TGTGCCAGCAGCCAAGAATTAAGGGTGGATGGCTACACCTTC
once	TRBJ2-7	TRBV11-2	TRBD1	CASNTGQGYEQYF	TGTGCCAGCAACACAGGACAGGGATACGAGCAGTACTTC
few	TRBJ2-5	TRBV27	-	CASSLFPTSRKETQYF	TGTGCCAGCAGTTTATTTCCCACTAGCCGGAAAGAGACCCAGTACTTC
few	TRBJ1-6	TRBV28	-	CASGRVQSPLHF	TGTGCCAGCGGTAGGGTACAGTCACCCCTCCACTTT
many	TRBJ2-7	TRBV7-2	-	CASSSGTGSSYEQYF	TGTGCCAGCAGCTCCGGGACTGGGAGCTCCTACGAGCAGTACTTC
many	TRBJ2-5	TRBV6-5	-	CASSYRWGQETQYF	TGTGCCAGCAGTTACCGTTGGGGCCAAGAGACCCAGTACTTC
-	TRBJ1-6	TRBV5-6	-	CASSLGRGSPLHF	TGTGCCAGCAGCCTAGGCCGGGGTTCACCCCTCCACTTT
many	TRBJ1-6	TRBV7-2	-	CASSLGPSENSPLHF	TGTGCCAGCAGCTTAGGCCCGAGCGAGAATTCACCCCTCCACTTT
many	TRBJ1-1	TRBV12-3/TRBV12-4	-	CASSLSMNTEAFF	TGTGCCAGCAGTTTGAGCATGAACACTGAAGCTTTCTTT
-	TRBJ2-1	TRBV3-1	-	CASSHGGRVYNEQFF	TGTGCCAGCAGCCATGGGGGACGGGTATACAATGAGCAGTTCTTC
-	TRBJ2-7	TRBV20-1	TRBD1	CSAREVAGRTGAYEQYF	TGCAGTGCTAGAGAGGTCGCAGGCCGTACAGGGGCCTACGAGCAGTACTTC
many	TRBJ2-7	TRBV6-5	-	CASSTGRLWHEQYF	TGTGCCAGCAGTACAGGACGCCTTTGGCACGAGCAGTACTTC
few	TRBJ2-3	TRBV15	-	CATRGGTDTQYF	TGTGCCACCCGCGGGGGCACAGATACGCAGTATTTT
-	TRBJ2-5	TRBV2	-	CASGGGTGQETQYF	TGTGCCAGCGGGGGAGGCACAGGGCAAGAGACCCAGTACTTC
few	TRBJ2-7	TRBV7-9	TRBD1	CASRTTLQGAYEQYF	TGTGCCAGCAGAACGACGCTACAGGGGGCCTACGAGCAGTACTTC
-	TRBJ1-6	TRBV29-1	TRBD1	CSVATGGDSPLHF	TGCAGCGTTGCTACAGGGGGCGATTCACCCCTCCACTTT